This TCR beta chain was profiled in a study of T cells in Graves' hyperthyroidism and ophthalmopathy. This clonotype was counted at least ten times. Amplification of TCR beta CDR3 regions used RNA as the template. An initial round of RT-PCR targeting the TCR CDR3 relied on the HTBI primer set. TCRdb reanalysed the multiplex PCR reads using MiXCR and keeps one entry per CDR3 protein. This sample has about 520,000 distinct CDR3 sequences, with around a quarter found just once. Sequencing was carried out using blood. The receptor comes from a woman between 25 and 40 years old with Graves' ophthalmopathy.

The CDR3 DNA follows: TGTGCCAGCAGCAAACAGGACACCTATGGCTACACCTTC. Residues: CASSKQDTYGYTF. The chain has TRBV7-2 and TRBJ1-2; D may be TRBD1 (5 bases). This CDR3 region has 13 residues. V shed 5 bases and J shed 4 bases, with 11 bases lying between them. Germline V CDR1 and CDR2: SGHTA, FQGNSA.